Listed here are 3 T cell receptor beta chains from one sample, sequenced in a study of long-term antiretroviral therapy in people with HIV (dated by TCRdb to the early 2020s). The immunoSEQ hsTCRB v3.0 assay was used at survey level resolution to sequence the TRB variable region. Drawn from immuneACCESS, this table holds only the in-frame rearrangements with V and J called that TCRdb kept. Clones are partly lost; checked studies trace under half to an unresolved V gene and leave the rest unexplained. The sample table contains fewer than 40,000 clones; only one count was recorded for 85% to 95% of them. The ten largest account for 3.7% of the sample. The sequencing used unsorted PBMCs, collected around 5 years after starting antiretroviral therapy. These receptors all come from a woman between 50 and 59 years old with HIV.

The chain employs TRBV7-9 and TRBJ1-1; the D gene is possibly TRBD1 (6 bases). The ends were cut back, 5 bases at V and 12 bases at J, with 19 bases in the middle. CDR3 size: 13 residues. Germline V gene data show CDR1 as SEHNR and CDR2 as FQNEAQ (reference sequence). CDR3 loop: CASSPDRGGETFF. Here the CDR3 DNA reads TGTGCCAGCAGCCCCGACCGGGGGGGCGAAACTTTCTTT.

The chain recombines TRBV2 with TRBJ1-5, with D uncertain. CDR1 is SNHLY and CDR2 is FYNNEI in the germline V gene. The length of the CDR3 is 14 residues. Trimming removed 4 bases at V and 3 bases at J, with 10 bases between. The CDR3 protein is CASSVQGYNQPQHF. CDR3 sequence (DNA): TGTGCCAGCAGTGTTCAAGGGTACAATCAGCCCCAGCATTTT.

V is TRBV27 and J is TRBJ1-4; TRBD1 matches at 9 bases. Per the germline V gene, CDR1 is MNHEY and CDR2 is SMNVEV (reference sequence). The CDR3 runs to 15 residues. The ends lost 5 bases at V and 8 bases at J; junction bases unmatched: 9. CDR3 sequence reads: CASSGAGTGYEKLFF. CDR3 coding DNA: TGTGCCAGCAGTGGGGCCGGGACAGGGTACGAAAAACTGTTTTTT.